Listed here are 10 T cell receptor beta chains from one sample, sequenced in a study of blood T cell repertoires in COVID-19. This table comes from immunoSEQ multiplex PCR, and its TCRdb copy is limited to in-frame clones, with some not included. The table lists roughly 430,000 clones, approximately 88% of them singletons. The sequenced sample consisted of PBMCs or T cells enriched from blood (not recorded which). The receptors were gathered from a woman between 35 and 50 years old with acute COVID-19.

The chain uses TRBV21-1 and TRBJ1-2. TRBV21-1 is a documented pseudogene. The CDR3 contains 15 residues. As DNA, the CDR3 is TGTGCCAGCAGCAGGGGACTCCGGGGAGAATATGGCTACACCTTC. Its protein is CASSRGLRGEYGYTF.

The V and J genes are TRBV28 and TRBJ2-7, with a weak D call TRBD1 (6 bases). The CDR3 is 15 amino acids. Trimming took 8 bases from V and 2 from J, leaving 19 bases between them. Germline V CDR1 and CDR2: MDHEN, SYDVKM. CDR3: CASGTPGALAYEQYF. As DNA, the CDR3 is TGTGCCAGCGGAACCCCAGGGGCTTTAGCCTACGAGCAGTACTTC.

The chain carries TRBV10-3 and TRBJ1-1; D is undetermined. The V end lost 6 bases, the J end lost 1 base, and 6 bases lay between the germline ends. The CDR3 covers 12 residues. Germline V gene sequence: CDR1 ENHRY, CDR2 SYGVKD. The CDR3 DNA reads TGTGCCATCAGACGGGAGAACACTGAAGCTTTCTTT. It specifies CAIRRENTEAFF.

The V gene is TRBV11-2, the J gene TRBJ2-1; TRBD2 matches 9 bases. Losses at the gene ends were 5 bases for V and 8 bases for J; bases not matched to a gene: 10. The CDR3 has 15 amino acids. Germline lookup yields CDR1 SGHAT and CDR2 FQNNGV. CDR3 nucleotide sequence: TGTGCCAGCAGCATTTTAGCGGGGGAAGGTGATGAGCAGTTCTTC. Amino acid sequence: CASSILAGEGDEQFF.

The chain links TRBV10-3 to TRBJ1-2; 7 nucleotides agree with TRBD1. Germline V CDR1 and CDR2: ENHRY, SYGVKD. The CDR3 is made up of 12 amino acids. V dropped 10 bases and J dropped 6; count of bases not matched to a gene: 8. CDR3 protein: CATREGADGYTF. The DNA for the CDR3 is TGTGCCACCCGCGAGGGGGCTGATGGCTACACCTTC.

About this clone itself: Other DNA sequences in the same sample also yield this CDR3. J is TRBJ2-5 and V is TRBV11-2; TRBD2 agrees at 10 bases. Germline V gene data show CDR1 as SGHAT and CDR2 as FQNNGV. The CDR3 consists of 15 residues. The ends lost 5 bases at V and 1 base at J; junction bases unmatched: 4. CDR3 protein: CASSRQRGGQETQYF. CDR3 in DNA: TGTGCCAGCAGCCGCCAGCGGGGGGGCCAAGAGACCCAGTACTTC.

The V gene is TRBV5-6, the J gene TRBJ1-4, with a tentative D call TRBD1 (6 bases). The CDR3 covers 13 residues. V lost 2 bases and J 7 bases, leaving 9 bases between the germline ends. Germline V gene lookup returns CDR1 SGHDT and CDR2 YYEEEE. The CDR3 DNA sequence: TGTGCCAGCAGCTTTGGGGGCGGTGAAAAACTGTTTTTT. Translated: CASSFGGGEKLFF.

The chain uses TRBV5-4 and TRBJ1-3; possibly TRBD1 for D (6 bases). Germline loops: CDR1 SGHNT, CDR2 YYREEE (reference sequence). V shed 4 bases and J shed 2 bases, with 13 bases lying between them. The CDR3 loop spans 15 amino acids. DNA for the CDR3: TGTGCCAGCAGCAAGAAACAGGGTGCTGGAAACACCATATATTTT. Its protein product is CASSKKQGAGNTIYF.

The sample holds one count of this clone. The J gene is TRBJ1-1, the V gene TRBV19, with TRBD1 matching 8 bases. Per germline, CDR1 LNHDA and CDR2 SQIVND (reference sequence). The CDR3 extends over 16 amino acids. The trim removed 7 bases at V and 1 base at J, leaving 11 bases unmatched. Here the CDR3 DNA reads TGTGCCAGTACCCCACTAAACAGGGGGGGGAACACTGAAGCTTTCTTT. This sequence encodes CASTPLNRGGNTEAFF.

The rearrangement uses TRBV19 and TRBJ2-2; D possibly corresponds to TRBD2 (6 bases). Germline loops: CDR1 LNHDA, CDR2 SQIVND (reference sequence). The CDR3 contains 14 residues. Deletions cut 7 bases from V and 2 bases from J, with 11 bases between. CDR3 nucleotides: TGTGCCAGTACGGTGGGGGGAAACACCGGGGAGCTGTTTTTT. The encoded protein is CASTVGGNTGELFF.